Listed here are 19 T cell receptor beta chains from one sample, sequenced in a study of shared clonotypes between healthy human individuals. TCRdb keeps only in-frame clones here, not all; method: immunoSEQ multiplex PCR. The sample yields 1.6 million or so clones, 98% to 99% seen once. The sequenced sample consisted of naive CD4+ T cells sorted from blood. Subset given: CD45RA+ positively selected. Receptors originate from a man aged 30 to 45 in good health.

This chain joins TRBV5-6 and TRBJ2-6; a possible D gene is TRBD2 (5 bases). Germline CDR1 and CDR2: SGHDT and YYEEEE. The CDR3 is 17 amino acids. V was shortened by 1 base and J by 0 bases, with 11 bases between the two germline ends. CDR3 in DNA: TGTGCCAGCAGCTTGAGAGGGATAGGCTCTGGGGCCAACGTCCTGACTTTC. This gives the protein CASSLRGIGSGANVLTF.

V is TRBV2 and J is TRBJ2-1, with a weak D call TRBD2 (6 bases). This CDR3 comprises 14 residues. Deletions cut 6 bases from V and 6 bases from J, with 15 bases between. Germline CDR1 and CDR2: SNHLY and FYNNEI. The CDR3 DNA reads TGTGCCAGCAGGCCCGGGAGTAGGGGCAATGAGCAGTTCTTC. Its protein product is CASRPGSRGNEQFF. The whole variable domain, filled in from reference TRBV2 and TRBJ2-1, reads EPEVTQTPSHQVTQMGQEVILRCVPISNHLYFYWYRQILGQKVEFLVSFYNNEISEKSEIFDDQFSVERPDGSNFTLKIRSTKLEDSAMYFCASRPGSRGNEQFFGPGTRLTVL.

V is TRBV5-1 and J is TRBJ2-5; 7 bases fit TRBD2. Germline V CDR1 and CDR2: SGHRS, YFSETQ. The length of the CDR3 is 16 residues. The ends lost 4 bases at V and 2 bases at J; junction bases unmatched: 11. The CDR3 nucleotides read TGCGCCAGCAGCCCGGCGGCTAGCGGCAATCAAGAGACCCAGTACTTC. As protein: CASSPAASGNQETQYF.

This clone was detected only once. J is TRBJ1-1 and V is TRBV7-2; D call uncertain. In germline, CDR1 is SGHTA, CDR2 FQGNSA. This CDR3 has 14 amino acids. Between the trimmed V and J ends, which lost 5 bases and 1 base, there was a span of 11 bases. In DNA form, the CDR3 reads TGTGCCAGCAGCGTAAGCGCGCCGAACACTGAAGCTTTCTTT. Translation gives CASSVSAPNTEAFF.

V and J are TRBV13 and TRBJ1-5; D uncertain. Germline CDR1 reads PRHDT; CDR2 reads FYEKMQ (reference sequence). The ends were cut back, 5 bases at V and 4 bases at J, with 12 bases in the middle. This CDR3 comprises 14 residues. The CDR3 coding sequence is TGTGCCAGCAGCCCCTCGGGGTTTAATCAGCCCCAGCATTTT. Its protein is CASSPSGFNQPQHF.

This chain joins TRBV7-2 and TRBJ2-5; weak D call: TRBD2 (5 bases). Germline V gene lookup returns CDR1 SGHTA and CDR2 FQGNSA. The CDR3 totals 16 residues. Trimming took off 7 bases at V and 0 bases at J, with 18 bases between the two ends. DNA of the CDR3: TGTGCCAGCACCCCTTTAGCGACACCTTACCAAGAGACCCAGTACTTC. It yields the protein CASTPLATPYQETQYF.

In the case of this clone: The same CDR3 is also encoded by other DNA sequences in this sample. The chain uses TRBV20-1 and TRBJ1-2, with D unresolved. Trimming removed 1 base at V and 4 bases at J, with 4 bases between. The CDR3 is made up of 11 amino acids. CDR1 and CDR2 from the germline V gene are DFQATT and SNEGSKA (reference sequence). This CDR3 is CSARGGYGYTF. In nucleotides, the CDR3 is TGCAGTGCTAGAGGAGGCTATGGCTACACCTTC.

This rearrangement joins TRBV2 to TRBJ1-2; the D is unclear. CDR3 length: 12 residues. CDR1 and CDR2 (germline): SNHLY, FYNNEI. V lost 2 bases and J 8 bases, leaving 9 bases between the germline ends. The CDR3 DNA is TGTGCCAGCAGTGAAAGCGGAAGGGGCTACACCTTC. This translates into CASSESGRGYTF.

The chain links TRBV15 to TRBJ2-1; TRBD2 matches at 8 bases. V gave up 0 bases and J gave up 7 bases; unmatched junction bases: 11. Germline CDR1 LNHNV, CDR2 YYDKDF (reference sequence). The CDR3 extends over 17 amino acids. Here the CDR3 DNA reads TGTGCCACCAGCAGAGATCTATATGAGTCTAGCGGGAATGAGCAGTTCTTC. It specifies CATSRDLYESSGNEQFF.

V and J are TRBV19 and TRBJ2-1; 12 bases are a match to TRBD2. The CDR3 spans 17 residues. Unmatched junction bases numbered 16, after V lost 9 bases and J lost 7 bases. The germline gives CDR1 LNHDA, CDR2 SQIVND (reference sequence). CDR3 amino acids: CASVGLAGTQARNEQFF. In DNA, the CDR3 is TGTGCCAGCGTGGGACTAGCGGGCACCCAAGCGCGGAATGAGCAGTTCTTC.

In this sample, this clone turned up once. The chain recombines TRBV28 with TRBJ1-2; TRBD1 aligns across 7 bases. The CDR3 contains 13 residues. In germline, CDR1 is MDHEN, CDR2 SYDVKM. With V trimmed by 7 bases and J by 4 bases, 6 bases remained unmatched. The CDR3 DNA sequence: TGTGCCAGCAAGAAACAGGGGCTCTATGGCTACACCTTC. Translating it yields CASKKQGLYGYTF.

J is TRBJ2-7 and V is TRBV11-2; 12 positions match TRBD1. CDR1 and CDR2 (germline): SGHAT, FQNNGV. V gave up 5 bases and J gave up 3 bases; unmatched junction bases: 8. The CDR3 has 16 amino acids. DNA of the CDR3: TGTGCCAGCAGCCAGACCGGGACAGGGGGCTACTACGAGCAGTACTTC. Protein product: CASSQTGTGGYYEQYF.

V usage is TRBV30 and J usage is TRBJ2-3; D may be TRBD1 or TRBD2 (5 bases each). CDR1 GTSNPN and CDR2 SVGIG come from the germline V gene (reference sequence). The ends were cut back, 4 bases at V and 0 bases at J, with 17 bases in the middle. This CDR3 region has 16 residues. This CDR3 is CAWKTPGRRSTDTQYF. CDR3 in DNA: TGTGCCTGGAAGACACCGGGACGTAGGAGCACAGATACGCAGTATTTT.

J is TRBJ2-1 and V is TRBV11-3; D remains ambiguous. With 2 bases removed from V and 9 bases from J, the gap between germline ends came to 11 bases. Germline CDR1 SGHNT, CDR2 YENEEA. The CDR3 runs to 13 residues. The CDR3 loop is CASSLTAPGEQFF. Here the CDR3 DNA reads TGTGCCAGCAGCTTAACCGCGCCGGGTGAGCAGTTCTTC.

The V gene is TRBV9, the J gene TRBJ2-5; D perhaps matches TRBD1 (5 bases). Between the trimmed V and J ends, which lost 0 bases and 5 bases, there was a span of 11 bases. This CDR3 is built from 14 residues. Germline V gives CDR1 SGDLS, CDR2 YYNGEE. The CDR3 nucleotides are TGTGCCAGCAGCGTAGACAGCGCAGGGGAGACCCAGTACTTC. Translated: CASSVDSAGETQYF.

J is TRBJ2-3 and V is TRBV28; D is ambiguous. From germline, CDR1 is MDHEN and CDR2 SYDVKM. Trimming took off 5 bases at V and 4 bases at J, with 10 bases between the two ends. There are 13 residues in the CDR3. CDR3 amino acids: CASSPTPPDTQYF. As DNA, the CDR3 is TGTGCCAGCAGTCCCACTCCCCCAGATACGCAGTATTTT.

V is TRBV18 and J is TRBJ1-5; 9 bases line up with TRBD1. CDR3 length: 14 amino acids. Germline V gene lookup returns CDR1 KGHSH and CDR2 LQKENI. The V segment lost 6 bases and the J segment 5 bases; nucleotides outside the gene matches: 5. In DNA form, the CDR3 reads TGTGCCAGCTCGCGGGACAGGGACGATCAGCCCCAGCATTTT. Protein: CASSRDRDDQPQHF.

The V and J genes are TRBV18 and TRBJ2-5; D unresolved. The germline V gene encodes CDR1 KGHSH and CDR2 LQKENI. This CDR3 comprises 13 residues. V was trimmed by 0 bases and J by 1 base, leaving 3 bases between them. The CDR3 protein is CASSPPFQETQYF. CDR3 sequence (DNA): TGTGCCAGCTCACCACCCTTCCAAGAGACCCAGTACTTC.

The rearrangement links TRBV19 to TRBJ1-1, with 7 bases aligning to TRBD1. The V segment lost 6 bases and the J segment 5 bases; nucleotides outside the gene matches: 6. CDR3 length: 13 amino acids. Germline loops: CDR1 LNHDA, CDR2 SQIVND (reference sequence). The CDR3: CASRSQGGTEAFF. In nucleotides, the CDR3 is TGTGCCAGTAGGAGCCAGGGGGGAACTGAAGCTTTCTTT.